In its sample, the clone carrying this T cell receptor (beta chain) was seen once. The source of the sample is a study of blood T cell repertoires in COVID-19. V lost 0 bases to trimming and J lost 4 bases; unmatched junction nucleotides: 3. CDR3 length equals 15 residues. The germline gives CDR1 MNHEY, CDR2 SVGAGI. Libraries were prepared by immunoSEQ multiplex PCR; TCRdb keeps only in-frame clonotypes and omits some of them. The repertoire includes fewer than 200,000 clones, 65% to 90% of them detected once, and around 15% sits in the top ten. The receptor comes from a man aged 50-59 years who had recovered from COVID-19. This chain uses TRBV6-5 with TRBJ1-2; 9 positions agree with TRBD1. Sequenced input: PBMCs or T cells enriched from blood (not recorded which). For the CDR3, the DNA is TGTGCCAGCAGTTACTCCACAGGGGGCGCCTATGGCTACACCTTC. It codes for CASSYSTGGAYGYTF.